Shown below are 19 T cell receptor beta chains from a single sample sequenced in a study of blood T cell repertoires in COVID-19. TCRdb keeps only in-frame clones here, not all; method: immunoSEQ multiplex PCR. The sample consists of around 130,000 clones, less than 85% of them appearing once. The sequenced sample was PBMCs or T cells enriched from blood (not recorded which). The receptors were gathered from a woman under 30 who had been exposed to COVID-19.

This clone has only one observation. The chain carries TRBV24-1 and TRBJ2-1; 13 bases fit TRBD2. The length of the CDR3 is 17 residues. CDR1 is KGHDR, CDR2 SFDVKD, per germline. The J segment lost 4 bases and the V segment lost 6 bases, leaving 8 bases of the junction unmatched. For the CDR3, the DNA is TGTGCCACCAGTCCCCGGCAGGGACTAGCGGGGTACAATGAGCAGTTCTTC. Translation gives CATSPRQGLAGYNEQFF.

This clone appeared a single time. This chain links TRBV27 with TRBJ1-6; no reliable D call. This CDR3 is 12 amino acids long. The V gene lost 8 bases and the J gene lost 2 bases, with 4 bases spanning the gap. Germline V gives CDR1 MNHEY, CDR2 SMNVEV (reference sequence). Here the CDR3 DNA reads TGTGCCAGCGGCACCTATAATTCACCCCTCCACTTT. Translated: CASGTYNSPLHF.

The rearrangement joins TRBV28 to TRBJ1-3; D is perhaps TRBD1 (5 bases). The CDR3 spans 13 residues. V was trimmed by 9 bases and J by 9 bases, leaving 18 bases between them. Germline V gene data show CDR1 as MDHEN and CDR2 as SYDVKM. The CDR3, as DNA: TGTGCCAGTGGGAGGGGCCCTTCAGGCACCATATATTTT. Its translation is CASGRGPSGTIYF.

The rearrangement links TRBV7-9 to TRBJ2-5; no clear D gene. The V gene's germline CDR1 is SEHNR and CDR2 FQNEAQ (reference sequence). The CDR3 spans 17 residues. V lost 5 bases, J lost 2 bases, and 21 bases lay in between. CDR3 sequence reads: CASSPHTTRHKQETQYF. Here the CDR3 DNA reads TGTGCCAGCAGCCCGCATACGACCCGACATAAACAAGAGACCCAGTACTTC.

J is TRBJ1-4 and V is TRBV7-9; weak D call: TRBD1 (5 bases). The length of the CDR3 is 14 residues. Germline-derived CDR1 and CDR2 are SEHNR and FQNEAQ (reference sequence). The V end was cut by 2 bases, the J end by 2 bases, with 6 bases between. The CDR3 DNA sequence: TGTGCCAGCAGCTTAAAGGGGACTAATGAAAAACTGTTTTTT. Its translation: CASSLKGTNEKLFF.

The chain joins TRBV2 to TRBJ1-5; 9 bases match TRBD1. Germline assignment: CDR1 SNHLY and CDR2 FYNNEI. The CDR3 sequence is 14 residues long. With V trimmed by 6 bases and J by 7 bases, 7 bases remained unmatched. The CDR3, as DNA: TGTGCCAGCAGCGGCCGGGACAGGGACCAGCCCCAGCATTTT. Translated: CASSGRDRDQPQHF. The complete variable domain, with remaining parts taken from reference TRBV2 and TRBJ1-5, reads EPEVTQTPSHQVTQMGQEVILRCVPISNHLYFYWYRQILGQKVEFLVSFYNNEISEKSEIFDDQFSVERPDGSNFTLKIRSTKLEDSAMYFCASSGRDRDQPQHFGDGTRLSIL.

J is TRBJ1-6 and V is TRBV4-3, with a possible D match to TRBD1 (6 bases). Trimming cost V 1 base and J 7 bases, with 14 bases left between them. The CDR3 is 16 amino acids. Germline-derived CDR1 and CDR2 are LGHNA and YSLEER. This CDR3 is CASSQGVVDRNSPLHF. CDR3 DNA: TGCGCCAGCAGCCAAGGGGTTGTGGACAGAAATTCACCCCTCCACTTT.

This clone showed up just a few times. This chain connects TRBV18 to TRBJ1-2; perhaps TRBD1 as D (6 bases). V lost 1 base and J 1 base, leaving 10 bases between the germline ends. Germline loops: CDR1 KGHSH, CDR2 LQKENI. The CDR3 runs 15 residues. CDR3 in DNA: TGTGCCAGCTCACCACGGACAGAGATTAACTATGGCTACACCTTC. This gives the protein CASSPRTEINYGYTF.

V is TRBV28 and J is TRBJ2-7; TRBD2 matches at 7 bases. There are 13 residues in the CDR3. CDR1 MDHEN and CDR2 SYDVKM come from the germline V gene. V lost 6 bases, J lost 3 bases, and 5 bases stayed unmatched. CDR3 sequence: CASRGSGNYEQYF. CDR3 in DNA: TGTGCCAGCAGAGGCAGCGGGAACTACGAGCAGTACTTC.

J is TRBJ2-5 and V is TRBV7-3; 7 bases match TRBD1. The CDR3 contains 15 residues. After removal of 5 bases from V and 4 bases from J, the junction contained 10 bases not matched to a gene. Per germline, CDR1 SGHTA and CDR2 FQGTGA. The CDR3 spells CASSAEGGAGETQYF. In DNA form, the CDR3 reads TGTGCCAGCAGCGCAGAAGGGGGCGCGGGAGAGACCCAGTACTTC. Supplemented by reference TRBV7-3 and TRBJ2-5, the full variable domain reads GAGVSQTPSNKVTEKGKYVELRCDPISGHTALYWYRQSLGQGPEFLIYFQGTGAADDSGLPNDRFFAVRPEGSVSTLKIQRTERGDSAVYLCASSAEGGAGETQYFGPGTRLLVL.

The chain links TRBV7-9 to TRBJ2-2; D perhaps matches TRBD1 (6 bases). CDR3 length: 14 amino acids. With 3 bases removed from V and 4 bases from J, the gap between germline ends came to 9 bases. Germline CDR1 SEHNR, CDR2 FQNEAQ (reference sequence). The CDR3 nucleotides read TGTGCCAGCAGCTTCGACAGGTCCACCGGGGAGCTGTTTTTT. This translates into CASSFDRSTGELFF.

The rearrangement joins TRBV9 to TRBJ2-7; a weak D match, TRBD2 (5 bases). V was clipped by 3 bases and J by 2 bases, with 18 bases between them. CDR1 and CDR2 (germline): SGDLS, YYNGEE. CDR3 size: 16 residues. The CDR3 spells CASSAGLFDLTYEQYF. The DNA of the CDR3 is TGTGCCAGCAGCGCCGGACTCTTCGATTTGACCTACGAGCAGTACTTC.

DNA of the CDR3: TGTGCCAGCAGCTTAGGGGACAGGGGAGTCAATGAGCAGTTCTTC. Translation gives CASSLGDRGVNEQFF. The chain recombines TRBV7-2 with TRBJ2-1, with 10 bases that match TRBD1. From germline, CDR1 is SGHTA and CDR2 FQGNSA. This CDR3 spans 15 amino acids. V gave up 1 base and J gave up 6 bases; unmatched junction bases: 3.

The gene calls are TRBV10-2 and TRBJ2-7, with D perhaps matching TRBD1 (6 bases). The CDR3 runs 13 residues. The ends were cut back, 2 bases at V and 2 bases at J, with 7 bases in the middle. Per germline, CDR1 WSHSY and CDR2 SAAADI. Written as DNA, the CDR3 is TGCGCCAGCAGTGAGAACAGGGCCTACGAGCAGTACTTC. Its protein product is CASSENRAYEQYF.

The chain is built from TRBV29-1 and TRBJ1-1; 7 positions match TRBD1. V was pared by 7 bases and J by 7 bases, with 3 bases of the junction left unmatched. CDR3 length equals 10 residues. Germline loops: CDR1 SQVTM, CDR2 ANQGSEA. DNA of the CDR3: TGCAGCGCTAGGACAGGTGAAGCTTTCTTT. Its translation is CSARTGEAFF.

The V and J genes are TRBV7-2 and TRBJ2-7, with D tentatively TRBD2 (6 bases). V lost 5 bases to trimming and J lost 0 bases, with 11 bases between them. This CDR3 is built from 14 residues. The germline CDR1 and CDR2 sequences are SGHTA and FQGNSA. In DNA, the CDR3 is TGTGCCAGCAGCCGCAGGACTAACTCCTACGAGCAGTACTTC. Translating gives CASSRRTNSYEQYF.

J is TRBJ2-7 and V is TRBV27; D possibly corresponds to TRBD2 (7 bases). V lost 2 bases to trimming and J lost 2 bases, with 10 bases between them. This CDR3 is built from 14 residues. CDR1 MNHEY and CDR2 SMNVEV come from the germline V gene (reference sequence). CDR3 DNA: TGTGCCAGCAGTTTAGGGGGGGCCCCCTACGAGCAGTACTTC. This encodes CASSLGGAPYEQYF.

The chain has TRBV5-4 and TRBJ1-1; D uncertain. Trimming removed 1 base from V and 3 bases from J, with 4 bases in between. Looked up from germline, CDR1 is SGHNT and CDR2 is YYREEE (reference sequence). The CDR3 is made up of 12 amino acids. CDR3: CASSLRDTEAFF. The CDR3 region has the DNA TGTGCCAGCAGCTTGCGGGACACTGAAGCTTTCTTT.

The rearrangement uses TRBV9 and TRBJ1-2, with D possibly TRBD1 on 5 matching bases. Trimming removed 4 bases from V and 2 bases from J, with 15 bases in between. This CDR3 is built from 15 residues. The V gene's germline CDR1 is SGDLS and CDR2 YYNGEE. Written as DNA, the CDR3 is TGTGCCAGCAGCCCTAGGGGATGGGCAAACTATGGCTACACCTTC. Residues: CASSPRGWANYGYTF. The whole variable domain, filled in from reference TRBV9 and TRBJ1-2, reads DSGVTQTPKHLITATGQRVTLRCSPRSGDLSVYWYQQSLDQGLQFLIQYYNGEERAKGNILERFSAQQFPDLHSELNLSSLELGDSALYFCASSPRGWANYGYTFGSGTRLTVV.